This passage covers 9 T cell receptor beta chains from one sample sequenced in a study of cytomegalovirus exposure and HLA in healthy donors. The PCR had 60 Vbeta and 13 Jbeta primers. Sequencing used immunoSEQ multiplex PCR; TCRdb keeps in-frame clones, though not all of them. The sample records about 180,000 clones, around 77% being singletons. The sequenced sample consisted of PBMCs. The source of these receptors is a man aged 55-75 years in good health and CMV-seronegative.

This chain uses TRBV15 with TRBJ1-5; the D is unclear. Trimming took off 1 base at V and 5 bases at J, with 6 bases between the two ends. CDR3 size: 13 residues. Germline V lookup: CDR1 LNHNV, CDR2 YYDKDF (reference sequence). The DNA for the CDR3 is TGTGCCACCAGCAGAGGCGGAGATCAGCCCCAGCATTTT. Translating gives CATSRGGDQPQHF.

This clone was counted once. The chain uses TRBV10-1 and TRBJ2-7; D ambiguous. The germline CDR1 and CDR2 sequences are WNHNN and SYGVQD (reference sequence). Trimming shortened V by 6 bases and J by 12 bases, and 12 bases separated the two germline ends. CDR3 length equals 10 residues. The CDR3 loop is CASSPPSGYF. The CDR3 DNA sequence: TGCGCCAGCAGCCCCCCGTCGGGGTACTTC.

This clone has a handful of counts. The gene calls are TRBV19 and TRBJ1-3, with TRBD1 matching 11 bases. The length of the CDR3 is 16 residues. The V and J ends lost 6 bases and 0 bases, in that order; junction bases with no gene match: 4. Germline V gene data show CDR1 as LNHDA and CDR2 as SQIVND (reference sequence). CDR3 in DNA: TGTGCCAGTAGAATGGACAGGGGGCTCTCTGGAAACACCATATATTTT. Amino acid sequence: CASRMDRGLSGNTIYF.

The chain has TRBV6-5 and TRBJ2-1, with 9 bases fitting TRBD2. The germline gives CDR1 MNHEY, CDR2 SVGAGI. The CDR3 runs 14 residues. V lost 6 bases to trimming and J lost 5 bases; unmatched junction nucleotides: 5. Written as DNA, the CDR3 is TGTGCCAGCAGCCAGAGCGGGGGGAACAATGAGCAGTTCTTC. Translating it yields CASSQSGGNNEQFF.

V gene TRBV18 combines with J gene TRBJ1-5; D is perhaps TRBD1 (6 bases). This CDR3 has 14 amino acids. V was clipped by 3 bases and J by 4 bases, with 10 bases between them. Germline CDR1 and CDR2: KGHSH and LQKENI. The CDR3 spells CASSPGQRNQPQHF. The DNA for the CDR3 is TGTGCCAGCTCACCGGGACAACGAAATCAGCCCCAGCATTTT.

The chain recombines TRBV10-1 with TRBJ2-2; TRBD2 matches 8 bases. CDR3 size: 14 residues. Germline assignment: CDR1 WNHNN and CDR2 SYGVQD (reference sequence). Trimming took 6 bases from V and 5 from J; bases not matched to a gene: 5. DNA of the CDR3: TGCGCCAGCAGGGCAGCGGGGGATACCGGGGAGCTGTTTTTT. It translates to CASRAAGDTGELFF.

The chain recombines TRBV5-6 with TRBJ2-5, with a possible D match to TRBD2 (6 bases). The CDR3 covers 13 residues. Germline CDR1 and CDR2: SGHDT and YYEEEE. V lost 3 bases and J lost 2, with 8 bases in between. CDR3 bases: TGTGCCAGCAGCTGGGACTCACAAGAGACCCAGTACTTC. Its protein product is CASSWDSQETQYF. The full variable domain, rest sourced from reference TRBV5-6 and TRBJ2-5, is DAGVTQSPTHLIKTRGQQVTLRCSPKSGHDTVSWYQQALGQGPQFIFQYYEEEERQRGNFPDRFSGHQFPNYSSELNVNALLLGDSALYLCASSWDSQETQYFGPGTRLLVL.

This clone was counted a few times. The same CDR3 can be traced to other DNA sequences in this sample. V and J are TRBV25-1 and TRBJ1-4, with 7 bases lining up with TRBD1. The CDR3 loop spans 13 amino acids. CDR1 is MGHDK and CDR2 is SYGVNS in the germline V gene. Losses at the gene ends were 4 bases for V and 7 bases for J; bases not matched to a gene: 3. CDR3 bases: TGTGCCAGCAGTGGAACAGGGGTTGAAAAACTGTTTTTT. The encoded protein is CASSGTGVEKLFF.

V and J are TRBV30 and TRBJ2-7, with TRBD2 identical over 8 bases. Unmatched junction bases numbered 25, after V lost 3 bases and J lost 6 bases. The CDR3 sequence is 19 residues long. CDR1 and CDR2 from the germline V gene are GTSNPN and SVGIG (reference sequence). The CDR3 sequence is CAWSRAKLTSVTRPLEQYF. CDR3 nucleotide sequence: TGTGCCTGGAGCAGAGCGAAGTTGACTAGCGTGACGAGGCCCCTCGAGCAGTACTTC.